What follows describes a single T cell receptor (beta chain). Its antigen is not known. It was with a sample-barcoded 5' primer and a J-beta primer mix that a second PCR of about 7 to 12 cycles was run. TCRdb re-called the 5' RACE reads with MiXCR, one entry per CDR3 protein. The sample contains 550,000 to 700,000 distinct CDR3 sequences, approximately 25% of which appear only once. The data derive from a study of blood T cells in healthy people across ages. Study information: The template switching approach captured approximately one barcoded beta molecule for every two T cells. The study's findings and limits: Researchers said unsorted PBMCs prevented a conclusive naive versus antigen-experienced comparison.

The V end lost 2 bases, the J end lost 8 bases, and 12 bases lay between the germline ends. There are 13 residues in the CDR3. Germline CDR1 MGHRA, CDR2 YSYEKL. Isolation recovered at least 7 million PBMCs from every sample. The sequenced material came from blood. The receptor's source is a woman aged 70-85 years in good health. The J gene is TRBJ1-2, the V gene TRBV4-1; D is unclear. In nucleotides, the CDR3 is TGCGCCAGCAGCCAACTTCAGTACGGAGGCTACACCTTC. Translation: CASSQLQYGGYTF.